This T cell receptor (beta chain) was documented in a study of blood T cell repertoires in COVID-19. Profiling relied on immunoSEQ multiplex PCR, and the TCRdb table lists in-frame clones only, not all of them. The sample has roughly 55,000 clones, 75% to 90% seen once. Trimming cost V 3 bases and J 4 bases; bases outside gene matches: 5. Germline V gene lookup returns CDR1 MGHRA and CDR2 YSYEKL. The CDR3 contains 14 residues. Sequenced input: peripheral blood. This rearrangement joins TRBV4-1 to TRBJ2-7, with 8 bases aligning to TRBD2. This sequence originates from a woman aged 60-75 years with acute or convalescent COVID-19. DNA for the CDR3: TGCGCCAGCAGCCAGCCGGGAGGGCCATACGAGCAGTACTTC. Amino acids: CASSQPGGPYEQYF.